Included here is one T cell receptor beta chain sequence, with context. The antigen remains unidentified. The sample belongs to a study of CD8+ T cells in alopecia areata. Following extraction, RNA underwent reverse transcription to cDNA, which served as the sequencing template. Method: immunoSEQ multiplex PCR; TCRdb's copy keeps in-frame clones and lacks some. The data show about 300,000 clones, 55% to 70% seen once. This sample's treatment: oral pan-JAK inhibitor, 5-10 mg twice daily. Germline CDR1 is MDHEN and CDR2 is SYDVKM. The CDR3 is 12 amino acids. V gave up 2 bases and J gave up 7 bases, with 3 bases separating them. Notes on the study in general: Lesional scalp, notably in alopecia totalis/universalis, had clonality above that of normal scalp. Amid tofacitinib therapy, many expanded lesional clones stayed present in scalp and blood.

This receptor was identified in a human donor with alopecia areata. Sequences were derived from CD4+ T cells sorted from blood, sampled at week 24, from a patient treated with tofacitinib. This sequence joins TRBV28 and TRBJ1-6; D remains ambiguous. The CDR3 region has the DNA TGTGCCAGCAGTTTAGGCAATTCACCCCTCCACTTT. Amino acids: CASSLGNSPLHF.